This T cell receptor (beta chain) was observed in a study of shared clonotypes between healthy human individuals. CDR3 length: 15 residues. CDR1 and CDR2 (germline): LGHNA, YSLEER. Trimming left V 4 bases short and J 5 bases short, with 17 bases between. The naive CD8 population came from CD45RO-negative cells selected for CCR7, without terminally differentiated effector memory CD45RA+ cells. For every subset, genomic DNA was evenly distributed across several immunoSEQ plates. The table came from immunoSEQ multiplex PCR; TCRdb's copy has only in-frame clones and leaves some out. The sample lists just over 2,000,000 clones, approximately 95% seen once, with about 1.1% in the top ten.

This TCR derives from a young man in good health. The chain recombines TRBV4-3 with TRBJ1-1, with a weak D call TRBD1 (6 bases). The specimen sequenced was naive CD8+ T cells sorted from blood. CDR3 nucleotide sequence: TGCGCCAGCAGCCTACACTCCGGACAGCGGACTGAAGCTTTCTTT. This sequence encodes CASSLHSGQRTEAFF.